This T cell receptor (beta chain) is drawn from a study of CD8 T cells in ankylosing spondylitis. Study-level results: As reported, disease-linked clones showed significant enrichment in matched ankylosing spondylitis synovial fluid.

Researchers built TCR beta libraries using quantitative 5'-RACE with molecular barcodes. TCRdb re-called the 5' RACE reads with MiXCR, one entry per CDR3 protein. This table holds 100,000 to 150,000 distinct CDR3 sequences, around 7% found once. This clonotype was counted ten times or more. Its antigen is still unknown. The TCR comes from a male donor with ankylosing spondylitis or in good health (not recorded which). Sequencing used blood, either unsorted or a sorted T cell fraction (not recorded which).

CDR3 DNA: TGCGCCAGCATTGGACAGGGGGCATTCGAGCAGTACTTC. As protein: CASIGQGAFEQYF. The V and J genes are TRBV5-1 and TRBJ2-7; TRBD1 matches 11 bases. This CDR3 spans 13 amino acids. J gave up 6 bases and V 6 bases, and 5 bases lay outside the gene matches. Germline CDR1 is SGHRS and CDR2 is YFSETQ.